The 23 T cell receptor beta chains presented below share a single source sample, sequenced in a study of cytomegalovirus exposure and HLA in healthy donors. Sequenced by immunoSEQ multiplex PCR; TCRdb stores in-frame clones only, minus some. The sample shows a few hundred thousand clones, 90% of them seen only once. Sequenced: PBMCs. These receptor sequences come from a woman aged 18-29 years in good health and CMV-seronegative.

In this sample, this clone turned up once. CDR3 DNA sequence: TGTGCCAGCAGTTACTCGAGCGGGACACCTTACAATGAGCAGTTCTTC. This sequence encodes CASSYSSGTPYNEQFF. The chain recombines TRBV6-5 with TRBJ2-1; weak D call: TRBD2 (7 bases). With 0 bases removed from V and 4 bases from J, the gap between germline ends came to 13 bases. CDR3 size: 16 residues. Germline CDR1 and CDR2: MNHEY and SVGAGI.

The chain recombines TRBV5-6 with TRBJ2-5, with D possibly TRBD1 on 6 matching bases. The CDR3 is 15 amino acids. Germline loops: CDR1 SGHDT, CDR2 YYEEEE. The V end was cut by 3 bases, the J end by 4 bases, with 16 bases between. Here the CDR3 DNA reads TGTGCCAGCAGCTCCAATACAGGGATCGGAGAGACCCAGTACTTC. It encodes CASSSNTGIGETQYF.

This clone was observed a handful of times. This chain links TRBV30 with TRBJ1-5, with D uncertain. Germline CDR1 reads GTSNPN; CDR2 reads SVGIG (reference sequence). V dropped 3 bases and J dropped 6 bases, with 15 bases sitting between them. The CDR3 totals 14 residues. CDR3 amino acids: CAWSAGGPGQPQHF. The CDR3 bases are TGTGCCTGGAGCGCGGGAGGCCCGGGTCAGCCCCAGCATTTT.

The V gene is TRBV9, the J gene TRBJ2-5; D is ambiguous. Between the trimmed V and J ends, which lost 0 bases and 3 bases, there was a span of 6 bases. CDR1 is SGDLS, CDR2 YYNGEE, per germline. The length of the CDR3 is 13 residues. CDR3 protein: CASSVAPEETQYF. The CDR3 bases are TGTGCCAGCAGCGTAGCTCCAGAAGAGACCCAGTACTTC.

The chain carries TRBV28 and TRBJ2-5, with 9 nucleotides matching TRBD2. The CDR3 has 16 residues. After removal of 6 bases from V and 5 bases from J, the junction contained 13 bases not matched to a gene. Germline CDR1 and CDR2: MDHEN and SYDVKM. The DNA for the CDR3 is TGTGCCAGCAGCCTTCTTATTCCTAGCGGGGTTGAGACCCAGTACTTC. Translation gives CASSLLIPSGVETQYF.

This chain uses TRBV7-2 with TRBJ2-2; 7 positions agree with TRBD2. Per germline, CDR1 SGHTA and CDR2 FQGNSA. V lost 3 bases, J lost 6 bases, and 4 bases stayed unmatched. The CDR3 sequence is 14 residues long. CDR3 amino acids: CASSFPGLSGELFF. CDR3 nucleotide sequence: TGTGCCAGCAGCTTTCCGGGACTATCCGGGGAGCTGTTTTTT.

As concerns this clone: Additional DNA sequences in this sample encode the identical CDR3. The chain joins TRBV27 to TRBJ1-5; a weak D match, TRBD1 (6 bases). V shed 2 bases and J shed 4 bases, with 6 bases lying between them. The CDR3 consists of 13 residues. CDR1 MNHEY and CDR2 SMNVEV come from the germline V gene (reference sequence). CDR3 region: CASSLGQNQPQHF. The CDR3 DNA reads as TGTGCCAGCAGTTTAGGACAGAATCAGCCCCAGCATTTT.

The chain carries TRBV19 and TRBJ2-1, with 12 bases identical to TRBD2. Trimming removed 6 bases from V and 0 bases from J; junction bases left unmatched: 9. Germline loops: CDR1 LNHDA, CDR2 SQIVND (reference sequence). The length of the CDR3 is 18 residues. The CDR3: CASSHGLAGPSSYNEQFF. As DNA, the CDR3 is TGTGCCAGTAGCCACGGACTAGCGGGGCCCAGCTCCTACAATGAGCAGTTCTTC.

Here the CDR3 DNA reads TGTGCCAGCAGCCCGACGGACAGGGGGCACACTGAAGCTTTCTTT. This gives the protein CASSPTDRGHTEAFF. This chain joins TRBV9 and TRBJ1-1, with TRBD1 matching 11 bases. This CDR3 is 15 amino acids long. Germline CDR1 and CDR2: SGDLS and YYNGEE. V lost 4 bases, J lost 3 bases, and 5 bases stayed unmatched.

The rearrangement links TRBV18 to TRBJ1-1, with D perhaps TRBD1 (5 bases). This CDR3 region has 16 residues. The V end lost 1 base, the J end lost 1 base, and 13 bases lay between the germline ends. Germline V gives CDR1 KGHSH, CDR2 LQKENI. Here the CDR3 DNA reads TGTGCCAGCTCACCACTCCTGGGCAGGGCGAACACTGAAGCTTTCTTT. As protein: CASSPLLGRANTEAFF.

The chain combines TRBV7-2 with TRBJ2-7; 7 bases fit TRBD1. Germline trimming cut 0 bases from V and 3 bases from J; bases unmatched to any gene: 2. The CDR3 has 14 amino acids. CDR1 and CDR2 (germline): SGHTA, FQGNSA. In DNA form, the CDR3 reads TGTGCCAGCAGCTTAGCCGGGGACAGCTACGAGCAGTACTTC. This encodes CASSLAGDSYEQYF.

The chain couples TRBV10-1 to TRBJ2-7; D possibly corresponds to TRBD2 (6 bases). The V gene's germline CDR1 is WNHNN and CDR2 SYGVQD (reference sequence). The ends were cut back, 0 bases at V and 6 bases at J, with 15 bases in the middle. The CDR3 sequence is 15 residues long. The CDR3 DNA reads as TGCGCCAGCAGTGAGTCTGCATGGAGGGTGGGCGAGCAGTACGTC. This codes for CASSESAWRVGEQYV.

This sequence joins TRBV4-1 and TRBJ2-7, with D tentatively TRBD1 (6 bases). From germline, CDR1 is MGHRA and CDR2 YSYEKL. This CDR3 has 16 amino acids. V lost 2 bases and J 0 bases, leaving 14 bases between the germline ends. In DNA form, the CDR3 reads TGCGCCAGCAGCCAAAAGGGGGACCGGAGCTCCTACGAGCAGTACTTC. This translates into CASSQKGDRSSYEQYF.

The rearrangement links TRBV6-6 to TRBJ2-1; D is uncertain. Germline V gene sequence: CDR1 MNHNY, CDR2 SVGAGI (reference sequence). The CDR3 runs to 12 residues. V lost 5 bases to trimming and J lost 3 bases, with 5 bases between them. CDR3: CASSPLYNEQFF. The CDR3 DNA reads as TGTGCCAGCAGTCCTCTCTACAATGAGCAGTTCTTC.

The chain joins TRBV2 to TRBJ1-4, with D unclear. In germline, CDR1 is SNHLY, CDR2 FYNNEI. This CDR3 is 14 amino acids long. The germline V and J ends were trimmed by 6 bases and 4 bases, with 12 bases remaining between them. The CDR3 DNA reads TGTGCCAGCAGAATGGACGGAGGTAATGAAAAACTGTTTTTT. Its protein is CASRMDGGNEKLFF.

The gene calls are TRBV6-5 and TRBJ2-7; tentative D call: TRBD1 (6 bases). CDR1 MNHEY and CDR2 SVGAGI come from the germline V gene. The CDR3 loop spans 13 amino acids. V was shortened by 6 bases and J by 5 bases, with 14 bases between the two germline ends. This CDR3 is CASSPSRGNEQYF. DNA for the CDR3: TGTGCCAGCAGCCCCTCAAGGGGGAACGAGCAGTACTTC.

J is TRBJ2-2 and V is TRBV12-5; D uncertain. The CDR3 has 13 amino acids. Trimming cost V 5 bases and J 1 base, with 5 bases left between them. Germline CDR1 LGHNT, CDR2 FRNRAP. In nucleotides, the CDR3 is TGTGCTAGTGGTAGAGGGAACACCGGGGAGCTGTTTTTT. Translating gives CASGRGNTGELFF.

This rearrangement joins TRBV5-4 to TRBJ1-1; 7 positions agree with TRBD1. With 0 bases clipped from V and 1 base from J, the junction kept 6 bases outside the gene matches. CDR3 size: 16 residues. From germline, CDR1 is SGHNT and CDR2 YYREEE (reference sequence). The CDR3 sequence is CASSLVGGGRNTEAFF. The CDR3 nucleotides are TGTGCCAGCAGCTTGGTAGGGGGCGGCAGGAACACTGAAGCTTTCTTT.

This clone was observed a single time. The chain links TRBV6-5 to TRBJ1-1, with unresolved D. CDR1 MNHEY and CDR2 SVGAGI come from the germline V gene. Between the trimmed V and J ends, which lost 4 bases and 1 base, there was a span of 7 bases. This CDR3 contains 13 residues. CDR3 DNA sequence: TGTGCCAGCAGTTTCACAGAGAACACTGAAGCTTTCTTT. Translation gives CASSFTENTEAFF.

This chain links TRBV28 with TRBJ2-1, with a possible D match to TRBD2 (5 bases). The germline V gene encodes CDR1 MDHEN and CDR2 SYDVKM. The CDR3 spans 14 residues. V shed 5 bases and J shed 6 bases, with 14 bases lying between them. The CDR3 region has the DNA TGTGCCAGCAGTCCTATGGTAGAGGGCAATGAGCAGTTCTTC. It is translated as CASSPMVEGNEQFF.

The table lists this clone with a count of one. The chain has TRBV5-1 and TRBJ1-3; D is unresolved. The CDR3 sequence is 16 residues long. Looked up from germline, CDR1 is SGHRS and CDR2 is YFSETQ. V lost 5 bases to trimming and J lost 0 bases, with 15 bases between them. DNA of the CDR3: TGCGCCAGCAGTAAATATAGTTCCCTCTCTGGAAACACCATATATTTT. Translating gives CASSKYSSLSGNTIYF.

CDR3 sequence reads: CASSVVLAVPGREQFF. The DNA for the CDR3 is TGTGCCAGTAGTGTGGTACTAGCGGTCCCGGGCCGTGAGCAGTTCTTC. This chain joins TRBV19 and TRBJ2-1; 8 bases match TRBD2. CDR1 and CDR2 (germline): LNHDA, SQIVND (reference sequence). The CDR3 is 16 amino acids. Trimming removed 5 bases from V and 9 bases from J; junction bases left unmatched: 15. The complete variable domain, with remaining parts taken from reference TRBV19 and TRBJ2-1, reads DGGITQSPKYLFRKEGQNVTLSCEQNLNHDAMYWYRQDPGQGLRLIYYSQIVNDFQKGDIAEGYSVSREKKESFPLTVTSAQKNPTAFYLCASSVVLAVPGREQFFGPGTRLTVL.

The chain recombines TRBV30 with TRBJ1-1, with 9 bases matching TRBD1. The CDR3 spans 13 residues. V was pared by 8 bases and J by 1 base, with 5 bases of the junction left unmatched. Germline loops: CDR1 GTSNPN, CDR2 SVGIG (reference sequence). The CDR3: CALQTGGNTEAFF. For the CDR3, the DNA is TGTGCCCTCCAGACAGGGGGGAACACTGAAGCTTTCTTT.